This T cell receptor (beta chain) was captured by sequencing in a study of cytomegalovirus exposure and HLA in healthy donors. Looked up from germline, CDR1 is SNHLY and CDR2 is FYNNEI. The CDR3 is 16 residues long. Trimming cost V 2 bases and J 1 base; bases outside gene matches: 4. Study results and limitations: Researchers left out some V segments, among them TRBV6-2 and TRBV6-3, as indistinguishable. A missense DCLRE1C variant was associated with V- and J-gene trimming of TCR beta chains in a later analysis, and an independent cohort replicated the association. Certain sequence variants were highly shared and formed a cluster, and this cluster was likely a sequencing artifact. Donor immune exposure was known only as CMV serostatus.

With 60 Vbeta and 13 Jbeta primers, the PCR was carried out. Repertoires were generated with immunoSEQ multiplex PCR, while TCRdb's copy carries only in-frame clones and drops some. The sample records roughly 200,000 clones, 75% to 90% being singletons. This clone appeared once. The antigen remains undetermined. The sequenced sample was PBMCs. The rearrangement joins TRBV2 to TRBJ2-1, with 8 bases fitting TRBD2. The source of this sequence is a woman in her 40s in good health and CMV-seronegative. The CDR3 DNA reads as TGTGCCAGCAGTGAATGGGGCGGGGGGTCCTACAATGAGCAGTTCTTC. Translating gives CASSEWGGGSYNEQFF.